This TCR beta chain stems from a study of graft-versus-host responses after intestinal transplantation. Study conclusions and caveats: Detected in recipient marrow were GvH clones, some of which were first observed in ileum or blood. Early post-transplant HvG declines tracked with peak circulating GvH clone levels.

As to this clone: The antigen is unknown.

Libraries were prepared by immunoSEQ multiplex PCR; TCRdb keeps only in-frame clonotypes and omits some of them. The table shows about 39,000 clones, with 90% to 95% occurring only once. The CDR3 runs 15 residues. V lost 3 bases to trimming and J lost 0 bases, with 11 bases between them. Per germline, CDR1 LNHDA and CDR2 SQIVND (reference sequence). This rearrangement joins TRBV19 to TRBJ1-1; D gene uncertain. This clonotype was sampled from a human donor who was the organ donor for an intestinal transplant. The source was unstimulated CD8+ T cells sorted from spleen or lymph node cells, collected before transplant. The CDR3 nucleotides are TGTGCCAGTAGTATCGCAGCAGCTCTGAACACTGAAGCTTTCTTT. Protein sequence: CASSIAAALNTEAFF.